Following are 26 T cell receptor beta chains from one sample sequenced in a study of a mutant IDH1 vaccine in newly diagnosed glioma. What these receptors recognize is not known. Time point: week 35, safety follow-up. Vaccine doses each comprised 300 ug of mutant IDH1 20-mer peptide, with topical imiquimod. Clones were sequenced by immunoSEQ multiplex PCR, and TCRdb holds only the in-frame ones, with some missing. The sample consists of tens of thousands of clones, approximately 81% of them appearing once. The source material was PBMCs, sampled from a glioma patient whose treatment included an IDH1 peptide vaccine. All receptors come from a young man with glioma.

CDR3 sequence reads: CSAILSDTQYF. The CDR3 DNA is TGCAGTGCGATCTTATCAGATACGCAGTATTTT. The chain uses TRBV20-1 and TRBJ2-3; D uncertain. The V end lost 6 bases, the J end lost 4 bases, and 8 bases lay between the germline ends. Germline CDR1 reads DFQATT; CDR2 reads SNEGSKA (reference sequence). This CDR3 has 11 amino acids.

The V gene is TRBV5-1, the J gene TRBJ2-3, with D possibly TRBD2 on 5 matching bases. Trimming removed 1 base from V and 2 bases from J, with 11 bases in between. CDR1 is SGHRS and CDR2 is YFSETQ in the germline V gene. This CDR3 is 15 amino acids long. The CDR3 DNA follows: TGCGCCAGCAGCTTGTGGGCCGGGGTCACAGATACGCAGTATTTT. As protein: CASSLWAGVTDTQYF.

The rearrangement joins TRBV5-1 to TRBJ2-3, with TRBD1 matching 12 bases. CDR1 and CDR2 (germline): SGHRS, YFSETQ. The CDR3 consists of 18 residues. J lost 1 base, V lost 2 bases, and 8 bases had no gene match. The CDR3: CASSLGTGGSRRTDTQYF. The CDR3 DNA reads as TGCGCCAGCAGCTTAGGGACAGGGGGCTCGCGACGCACAGATACGCAGTATTTT.

The CDR3 loop is CASSRRTSGGAGNEQFF. DNA of the CDR3: TGTGCCAGTAGTCGCCGGACTAGCGGGGGGGCCGGCAATGAGCAGTTCTTC. V gene TRBV19 combines with J gene TRBJ2-1; TRBD2 matches 15 bases. V lost 5 bases to trimming and J lost 6 bases; unmatched junction nucleotides: 8. The CDR3 contains 17 residues. CDR1 LNHDA and CDR2 SQIVND come from the germline V gene (reference sequence).

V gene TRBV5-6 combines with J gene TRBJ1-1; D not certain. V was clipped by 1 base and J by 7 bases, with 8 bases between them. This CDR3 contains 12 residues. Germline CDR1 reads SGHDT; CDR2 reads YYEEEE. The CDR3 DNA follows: TGTGCCAGCAGCTTGAGTATAAGTGAAGCTTTCTTT. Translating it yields CASSLSISEAFF.

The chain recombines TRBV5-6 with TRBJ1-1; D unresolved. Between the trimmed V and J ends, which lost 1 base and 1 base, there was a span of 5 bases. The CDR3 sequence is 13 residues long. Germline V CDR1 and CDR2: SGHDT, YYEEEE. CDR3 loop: CASSLTENTEAFF. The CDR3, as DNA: TGTGCCAGCAGCTTGACCGAGAACACTGAAGCTTTCTTT.

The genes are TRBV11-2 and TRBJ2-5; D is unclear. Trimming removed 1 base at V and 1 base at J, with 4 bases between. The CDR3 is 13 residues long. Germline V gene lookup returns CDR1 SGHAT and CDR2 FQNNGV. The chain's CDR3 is CASSLGRQETQYF. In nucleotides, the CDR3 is TGTGCCAGCAGCTTAGGCCGCCAAGAGACCCAGTACTTC.

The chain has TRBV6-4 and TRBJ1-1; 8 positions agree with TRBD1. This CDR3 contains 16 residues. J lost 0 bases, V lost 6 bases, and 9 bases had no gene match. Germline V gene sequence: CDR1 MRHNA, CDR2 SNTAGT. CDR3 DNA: TGTGCCAGCAGCGCACAGGGGGGCCGCATGAACACTGAAGCTTTCTTT. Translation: CASSAQGGRMNTEAFF.

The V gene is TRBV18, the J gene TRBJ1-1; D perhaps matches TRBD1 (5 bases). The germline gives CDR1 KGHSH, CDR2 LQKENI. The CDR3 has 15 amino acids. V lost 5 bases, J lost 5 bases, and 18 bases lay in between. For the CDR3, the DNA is TGTGCCAGCTCATCCGCCGGGGCAGGCGGGACTGAAGCTTTCTTT. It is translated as CASSSAGAGGTEAFF.

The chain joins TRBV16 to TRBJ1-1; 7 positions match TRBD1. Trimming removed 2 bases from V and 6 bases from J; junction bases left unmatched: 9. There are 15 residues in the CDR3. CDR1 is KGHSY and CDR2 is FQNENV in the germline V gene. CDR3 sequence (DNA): TGTGCCAGCAGCCAAACCGGACAGGTCTTATCTGAAGCTTTCTTT. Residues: CASSQTGQVLSEAFF.

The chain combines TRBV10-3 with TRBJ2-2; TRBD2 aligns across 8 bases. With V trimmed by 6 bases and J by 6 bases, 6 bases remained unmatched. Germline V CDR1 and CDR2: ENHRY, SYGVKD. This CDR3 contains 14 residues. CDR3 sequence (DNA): TGTGCCATCAGAGAAATAGCGGGGTCCGGGGAGCTGTTTTTT. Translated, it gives CAIREIAGSGELFF.

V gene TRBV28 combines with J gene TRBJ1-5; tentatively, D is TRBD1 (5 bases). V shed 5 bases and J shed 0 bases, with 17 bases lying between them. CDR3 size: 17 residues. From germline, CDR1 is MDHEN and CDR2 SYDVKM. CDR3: CASSPGVGTYSNQPQHF. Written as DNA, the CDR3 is TGTGCCAGCAGTCCCGGGGTGGGGACTTATAGCAATCAGCCCCAGCATTTT.

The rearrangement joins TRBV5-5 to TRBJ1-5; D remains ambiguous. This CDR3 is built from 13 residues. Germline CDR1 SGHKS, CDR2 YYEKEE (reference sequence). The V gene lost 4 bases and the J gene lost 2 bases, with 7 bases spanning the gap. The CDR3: CASSGQGNQPQHF. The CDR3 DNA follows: TGTGCCAGCAGCGGCCAAGGCAATCAGCCCCAGCATTTT. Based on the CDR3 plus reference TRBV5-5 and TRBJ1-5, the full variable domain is DAGVTQSPTHLIKTRGQQVTLRCSPISGHKSVSWYQQVLGQGPQFIFQYYEKEERGRGNFPDRFSARQFPNYSSELNVNALLLGDSALYLCASSGQGNQPQHFGDGTRLSIL.

The CDR3 DNA is TGTGCCAGTAGTTTGCGGGGGGGGACTGAAGCTTTCTTT. The encoded protein is CASSLRGGTEAFF. The rearrangement joins TRBV19 to TRBJ1-1; TRBD1 might be the D (5 bases). Germline CDR1 LNHDA, CDR2 SQIVND (reference sequence). Trimming pared 5 bases from V and 5 bases from J, leaving 12 bases between. This CDR3 contains 13 residues.

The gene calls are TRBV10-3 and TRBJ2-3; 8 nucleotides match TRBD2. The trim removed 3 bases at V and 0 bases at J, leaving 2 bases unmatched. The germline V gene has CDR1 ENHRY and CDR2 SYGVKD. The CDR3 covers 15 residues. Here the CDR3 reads CAISEAGDSTDTQYF. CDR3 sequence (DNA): TGTGCCATCAGTGAAGCGGGGGATAGCACAGATACGCAGTATTTT.

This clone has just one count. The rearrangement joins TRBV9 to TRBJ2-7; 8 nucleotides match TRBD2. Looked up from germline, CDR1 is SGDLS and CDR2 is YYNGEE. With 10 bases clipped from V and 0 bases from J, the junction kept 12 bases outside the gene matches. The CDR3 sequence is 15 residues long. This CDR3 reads CASSDGGGLSYEQYF. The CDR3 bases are TGTGCCTCCTCAGACGGGGGGGGCCTCTCCTACGAGCAGTACTTC. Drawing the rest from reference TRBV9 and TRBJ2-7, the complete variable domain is DSGVTQTPKHLITATGQRVTLRCSPRSGDLSVYWYQQSLDQGLQFLIQYYNGEERAKGNILERFSAQQFPDLHSELNLSSLELGDSALYFCASSDGGGLSYEQYFGPGTRLTVT.

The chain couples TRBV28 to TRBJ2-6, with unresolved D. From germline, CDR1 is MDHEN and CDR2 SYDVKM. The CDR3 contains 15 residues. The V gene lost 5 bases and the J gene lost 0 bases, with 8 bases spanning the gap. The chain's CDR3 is CASSHHSSGANVLTF. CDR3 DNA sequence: TGTGCCAGCAGTCATCATAGCTCTGGGGCCAACGTCCTGACTTTC.

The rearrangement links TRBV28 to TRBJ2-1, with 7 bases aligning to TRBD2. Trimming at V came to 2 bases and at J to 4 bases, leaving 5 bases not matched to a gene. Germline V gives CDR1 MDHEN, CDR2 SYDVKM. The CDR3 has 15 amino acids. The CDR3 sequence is CASSLAGDLYNEQFF. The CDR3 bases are TGTGCCAGCAGTTTAGCGGGGGATTTATACAATGAGCAGTTCTTC.

This chain's CDR3 is CATSRGGTYGYTF. The CDR3 coding sequence is TGTGCCACCAGCAGAGGGGGCACCTATGGCTACACCTTC. This rearrangement joins TRBV15 to TRBJ1-2; TRBD1 might be the D (5 bases). Germline V gene lookup returns CDR1 LNHNV and CDR2 YYDKDF (reference sequence). V gave up 1 base and J gave up 4 bases, with 7 bases separating them. The CDR3 loop spans 13 amino acids.

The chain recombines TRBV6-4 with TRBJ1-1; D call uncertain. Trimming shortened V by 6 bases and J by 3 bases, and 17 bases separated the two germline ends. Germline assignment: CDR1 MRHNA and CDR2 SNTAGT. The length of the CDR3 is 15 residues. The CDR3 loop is CASSRSHDFYTEAFF. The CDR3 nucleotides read TGTGCCAGCAGCCGTAGCCACGACTTCTACACTGAAGCTTTCTTT.

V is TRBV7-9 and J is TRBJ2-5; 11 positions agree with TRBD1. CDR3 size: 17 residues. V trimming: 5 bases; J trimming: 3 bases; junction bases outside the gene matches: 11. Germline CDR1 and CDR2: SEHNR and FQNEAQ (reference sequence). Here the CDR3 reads CASSQSWGQGVKETQYF. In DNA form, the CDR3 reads TGTGCCAGCAGCCAGAGTTGGGGACAGGGGGTGAAAGAGACCCAGTACTTC.

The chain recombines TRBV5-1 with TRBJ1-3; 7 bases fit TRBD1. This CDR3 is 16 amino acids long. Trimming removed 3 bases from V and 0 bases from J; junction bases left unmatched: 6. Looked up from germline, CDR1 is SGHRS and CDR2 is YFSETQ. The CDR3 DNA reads TGCGCCAGCAGCTACAATCCAGGGGGCTCTGGAAACACCATATATTTT. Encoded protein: CASSYNPGGSGNTIYF.

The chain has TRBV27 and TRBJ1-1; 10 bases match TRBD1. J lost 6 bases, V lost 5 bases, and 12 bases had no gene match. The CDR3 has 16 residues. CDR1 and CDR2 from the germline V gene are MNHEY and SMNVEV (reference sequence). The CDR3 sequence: CASSPTLRQGASEAFF. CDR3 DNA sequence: TGTGCCAGCAGTCCCACCCTAAGACAGGGGGCCTCTGAAGCTTTCTTT.

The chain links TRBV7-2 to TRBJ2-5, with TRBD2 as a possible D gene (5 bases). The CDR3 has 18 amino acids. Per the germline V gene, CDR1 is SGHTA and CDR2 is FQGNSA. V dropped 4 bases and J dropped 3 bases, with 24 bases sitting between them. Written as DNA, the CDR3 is TGTGCCAGCAGCTCAAGTGTTGGATTCTGGGGAGCGGAAGAGACCCAGTACTTC. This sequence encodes CASSSSVGFWGAEETQYF.

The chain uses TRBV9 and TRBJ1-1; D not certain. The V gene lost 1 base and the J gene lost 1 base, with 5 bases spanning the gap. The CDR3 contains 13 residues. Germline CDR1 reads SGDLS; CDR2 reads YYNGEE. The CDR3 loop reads CASSVLENTEAFF. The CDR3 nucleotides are TGTGCCAGCAGCGTACTAGAGAACACTGAAGCTTTCTTT.

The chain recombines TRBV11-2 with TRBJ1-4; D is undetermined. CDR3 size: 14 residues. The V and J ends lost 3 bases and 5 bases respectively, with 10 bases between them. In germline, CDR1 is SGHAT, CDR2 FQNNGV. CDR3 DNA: TGTGCCAGCAGCTTCGGCAGAAAAAATGAAAAACTGTTTTTT. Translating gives CASSFGRKNEKLFF.